The 22 T cell receptor beta chains reported below all come from one sample, sequenced in a study of shared clonotypes between healthy human individuals. The method was immunoSEQ multiplex PCR; TCRdb's version includes in-frame clones alone and lacks a portion of them. The repertoire includes fewer than 650,000 clones, around 80% of them detected once, and roughly 13% sits in the top ten. Specimen: PBMCs. These receptors all come from a woman in her 40s in good health. Some clones in this sample may be carry-over from other donors' samples.

The chain recombines TRBV7-2 with TRBJ2-7, with 8 bases identical to TRBD2. This CDR3 region has 14 residues. Trimming removed 5 bases from V and 2 bases from J; junction bases left unmatched: 5. Germline-derived CDR1 and CDR2 are SGHTA and FQGNSA. The CDR3 DNA follows: TGTGCCAGCAGCCCTCAGGGACTAGCCTACGAGCAGTACTTC. Translation: CASSPQGLAYEQYF.

This rearrangement joins TRBV9 to TRBJ1-3; D is possibly TRBD1 (6 bases). Germline CDR1 is SGDLS and CDR2 is YYNGEE. The CDR3 totals 17 residues. The V end was cut by 3 bases, the J end by 0 bases, with 16 bases between. The CDR3 bases are TGTGCCAGCAGCGCCTCGGGGGGGCGCAACTCTGGAAACACCATATATTTT. Translation: CASSASGGRNSGNTIYF.

V is TRBV7-9 and J is TRBJ1-2; 7 bases agree with TRBD1. Trimming removed 5 bases from V and 5 bases from J; junction bases left unmatched: 5. This CDR3 is built from 13 residues. Germline loops: CDR1 SEHNR, CDR2 FQNEAQ (reference sequence). CDR3 in amino acids: CASSEGAGYGYTF. Written as DNA, the CDR3 is TGTGCCAGCAGCGAGGGGGCGGGGTATGGCTACACCTTC.

This clone has just a few counts. The rearrangement links TRBV18 to TRBJ2-5; the D call may be TRBD1 or TRBD2 (5 bases each). CDR3 length equals 13 residues. Germline values: CDR1 KGHSH, CDR2 LQKENI. Trimming removed 5 bases at V and 1 base at J, with 8 bases between. The CDR3 region has the DNA TGTGCCAGCTCAAAGGGGACCCAAGAGACCCAGTACTTC. It specifies CASSKGTQETQYF.

The chain carries TRBV25-1 and TRBJ2-1, with 14 bases aligning to TRBD2. Germline CDR1 and CDR2: MGHDK and SYGVNS. The CDR3 is made up of 17 amino acids. V lost 1 base to trimming and J lost 7 bases; unmatched junction nucleotides: 6. The DNA for the CDR3 is TGTGCCAGCAGTGAATCGGGACTAGCGGGAGTAGTAAATGAGCAGTTCTTC. It is translated as CASSESGLAGVVNEQFF. Full variable domain (remainder filled in from reference TRBV25-1 and TRBJ2-1): EADIYQTPRYLVIGTGKKITLECSQTMGHDKMYWYQQDPGMELHLIHYSYGVNSTEKGDLSSESTVSRIRTEHFPLTLESARPSHTSQYLCASSESGLAGVVNEQFFGPGTRLTVL.

The rearrangement uses TRBV11-2 and TRBJ2-1; the D is unclear. Germline V gene lookup returns CDR1 SGHAT and CDR2 FQNNGV. V was trimmed by 2 bases and J by 7 bases, leaving 9 bases between them. This CDR3 has 13 residues. DNA for the CDR3: TGTGCCAGCAGCTTATCCTCCATGAATGAGCAGTTCTTC. This sequence encodes CASSLSSMNEQFF.

The chain is built from TRBV7-9 and TRBJ2-3; TRBD1 matches 9 bases. The length of the CDR3 is 17 residues. The V gene's germline CDR1 is SEHNR and CDR2 FQNEAQ (reference sequence). V shed 5 bases and J 7 bases; nucleotides not matched to a gene: 16. The DNA of the CDR3 is TGTGCCAGCAGCGGACAAACCCAGACAGGGGGATTGTATACGCAGTATTTT. Encoded protein: CASSGQTQTGGLYTQYF.

This clone has just one count. The V call is TRBV28, the J call TRBJ2-5; 10 bases are shared with TRBD2. The V and J ends lost 5 bases and 3 bases, in that order; junction bases with no gene match: 6. Germline-derived CDR1 and CDR2 are MDHEN and SYDVKM. The CDR3 extends over 15 amino acids. CDR3 coding DNA: TGTGCCAGCAGTGCCCAAACTAGCGGGAAAGAGACCCAGTACTTC. The encoded protein is CASSAQTSGKETQYF.

V gene TRBV6-1 combines with J gene TRBJ2-2, with TRBD2 identical over 8 bases. Germline-derived CDR1 and CDR2 are MNHNS and SASEGT. This CDR3 has 15 residues. The V segment lost 0 bases and the J segment 7 bases; nucleotides outside the gene matches: 4. The CDR3 DNA reads as TGTGCCAGCAGTGAAGCGAGCGGGAGAGTCGGGGAGCTGTTTTTT. This sequence encodes CASSEASGRVGELFF.

V and J are TRBV27 and TRBJ2-1; 11 positions match TRBD2. Germline lookup yields CDR1 MNHEY and CDR2 SMNVEV (reference sequence). The CDR3 loop spans 13 amino acids. V shed 10 bases and J 3 bases; nucleotides not matched to a gene: 2. CDR3 bases: TGTGCCATCGGGACTAGCGGCTACAATGAGCAGTTCTTC. Encoded protein: CAIGTSGYNEQFF.

The rearrangement uses TRBV5-1 and TRBJ2-3, with D possibly matching TRBD1 (6 bases). The CDR3 extends over 15 amino acids. Germline V lookup: CDR1 SGHRS, CDR2 YFSETQ. Trimming pared 2 bases from V and 0 bases from J, leaving 10 bases between. The CDR3 nucleotides read TGCGCCAGCAGCTTCGGGGACACTAGCACAGATACGCAGTATTTT. Its translation is CASSFGDTSTDTQYF.

The CDR3 is CASSQHPRQTPGETQYF. The CDR3 DNA follows: TGCGCCAGCAGCCAACACCCCCGACAGACTCCTGGAGAGACCCAGTACTTC. The chain joins TRBV4-1 to TRBJ2-5; maybe TRBD1 (5 bases). This CDR3 region has 17 residues. Germline V gene data show CDR1 as MGHRA and CDR2 as YSYEKL. The V end was cut by 2 bases, the J end by 4 bases, with 20 bases between.

The V and J genes are TRBV28 and TRBJ2-7; D unclear. The CDR3 has 11 amino acids. In germline, CDR1 is MDHEN, CDR2 SYDVKM. V dropped 5 bases and J dropped 4 bases, with 6 bases sitting between them. This CDR3 is CASSAYYEQYF. The CDR3 DNA is TGTGCCAGCAGTGCTTATTACGAGCAGTACTTC.

The chain links TRBV18 to TRBJ2-1; TRBD1 agrees at 9 bases. Germline CDR1 reads KGHSH; CDR2 reads LQKENI. J was trimmed by 8 bases and V by 6 bases; bases with no gene match: 5. The CDR3 has 13 residues. CDR3 sequence: CASSKTGGHEQFF. In nucleotides, the CDR3 is TGTGCCAGCTCCAAGACAGGGGGTCATGAGCAGTTCTTC.

V gene TRBV4-1 combines with J gene TRBJ2-2; 10 bases match TRBD2. This CDR3 contains 17 residues. The V gene end was trimmed by 4 bases and the J gene end by 5 bases; junction bases not matched to a gene: 10. The germline gives CDR1 MGHRA, CDR2 YSYEKL. CDR3 bases: TGCGCCAGCAGCCGCTCGCTAGCGGGAGTAAGGACCGGGGAGCTGTTTTTT. It is translated as CASSRSLAGVRTGELFF.

The rearrangement links TRBV4-1 to TRBJ2-1; D gene uncertain. The CDR3 extends over 13 amino acids. Trimming removed 0 bases from V and 9 bases from J, with 9 bases in between. The germline CDR1 and CDR2 sequences are MGHRA and YSYEKL. CDR3 in amino acids: CASSQEGLREQFF. The CDR3 DNA reads as TGCGCCAGCAGCCAAGAAGGGCTACGTGAGCAGTTCTTC.

A note on this clone: At one of its ends the junction is not consistent with the germline gene, which may arise from a read error. At the DNA level, this CDR3 is encoded by other sequences in the same sample as well. The V and J genes are TRBV29-1 and TRBJ1-1, with D perhaps TRBD1 (5 bases). The CDR3 loop spans 13 amino acids. Germline CDR1 reads SQVTM; CDR2 reads ANQGSEA. The CDR3 sequence: CSVNEQEVGEAFF. The CDR3 DNA reads as TGCAGCGTTAACGAACAGGAAGTCGGCGAAGCTTTCTTC.

This clone was detected a few times. J is TRBJ2-7 and V is TRBV5-1, with 8 bases fitting TRBD1. The CDR3 loop spans 14 amino acids. Unmatched junction bases numbered 5, after V lost 1 base and J lost 5 bases. The germline V gene has CDR1 SGHRS and CDR2 YFSETQ. CDR3 loop: CASSLRAGGDEQYF. As DNA, the CDR3 is TGCGCCAGCAGCTTGCGGGCAGGGGGCGACGAGCAGTACTTC.

The genes are TRBV27 and TRBJ2-7, with a weak D call TRBD1 (5 bases). CDR3 length equals 15 residues. The germline CDR1 and CDR2 sequences are MNHEY and SMNVEV (reference sequence). V was shortened by 2 bases and J by 2 bases, with 13 bases between the two germline ends. In DNA form, the CDR3 reads TGTGCCAGCAGTTTACGTTGGCAGGGCCCCTACGAGCAGTACTTC. Translation: CASSLRWQGPYEQYF.

This sequence joins TRBV25-1 and TRBJ2-1; possible D gene TRBD1, 6 bases. V shed 3 bases and J shed 5 bases, with 23 bases lying between them. Germline CDR1 MGHDK, CDR2 SYGVNS. CDR3 length: 18 residues. CDR3 coding DNA: TGTGCCAGCAGTGAGATGGGGATACGACAGGAAACTAACAATGAGCAGTTCTTC. This translates into CASSEMGIRQETNNEQFF. Supplemented by reference TRBV25-1 and TRBJ2-1, the full variable domain reads EADIYQTPRYLVIGTGKKITLECSQTMGHDKMYWYQQDPGMELHLIHYSYGVNSTEKGDLSSESTVSRIRTEHFPLTLESARPSHTSQYLCASSEMGIRQETNNEQFFGPGTRLTVL.

The gene calls are TRBV4-2 and TRBJ2-7; TRBD1 agrees at 10 bases. CDR1 is LGHNA and CDR2 is YNFKEQ in the germline V gene. V shed 1 base and J 7 bases; nucleotides not matched to a gene: 10. CDR3 size: 16 residues. CDR3: CASSQGGDRGNLEQYF. The CDR3 DNA follows: TGTGCCAGCAGCCAAGGGGGGGACAGGGGAAATCTGGAGCAGTACTTC.

This sequence joins TRBV21-1 and TRBJ2-3; the table assigns TRBD2, which was not confirmed against the DNA. TRBV21-1 is shown as a pseudogene. The CDR3 is 14 amino acids. In DNA form, the CDR3 reads TGTGCCAGCCGAACGGGACTAGCGGATTATACGCAGTATTTT. Its protein is CASRTGLADYTQYF.